This entry features one T cell receptor (beta chain) sequence. Its recognized antigen is unknown. No quality values exist for individual bases; no much larger clone is one base distant. The data belong to a study of T cell changes during pregnancy in multiple sclerosis (dated by TCRdb to the late 2010s). Notes on the research overall: The study looked at changes in the T cell repertoire across pregnancy in women with multiple sclerosis.

The germline V gene provides CDR1 SGHVS and CDR2 FQNEAQ. The CDR3 numbers 16 residues from cysteine through phenylalanine. Only the CDR3 DNA stays, 48 bases, in frame from base 1. Ends trimmed: V by 4 bases, J by 6 bases; bases unmatched to a gene: 6. Libraries were prepared through the immunoSEQ multiplex PCR assay. The immuneACCESS repertoire file appears here via TCRdb, limited to in-frame rearrangements. These files lack a portion of the clones; in checked studies, under half of the deficit traces to unresolved V genes, and the cause of the others is not known. The sample contains about 51,000 clones, approximately 94% of them found a single time. The ten biggest clones cover just under 0.6% of the sample.

The V and J segments used are TRBV7-8 and TRBJ2-1, with 13 central nucleotides matching TRBD2. The clonotype was recovered from a female donor with multiple sclerosis, enrolled in a pregnancy study. Sample: CD4+ T cells from peripheral blood mononuclear cells, taken in the second trimester of pregnancy. The CDR3 region: CASSSRLAGGFNEQFF. The nucleotide sequence is TGTGCCAGCAGCTCCCGACTAGCGGGGGGCTTCAATGAGCAGTTCTTC.